The clone carrying this T cell receptor beta chain is a singleton in its sample. As yet, its antigen is unknown. This sample is part of a study of PD-1 blockade in classical Hodgkin lymphoma. Study outcomes and limitations: Newly diagnosed patients and complete responders had comparable diversity at baseline. Unlike CD8+ TCR diversity, which did not rise significantly by C4D1, CD4+ TCR diversity did.

V lost 6 bases, J lost 6 bases, and 13 bases lay in between. The CDR3 runs 13 residues. CDR1 and CDR2 (germline): MNHEY, SVGAGI. Autologous stem cell transplantation was followed by relapse in every patient, and brentuximab vedotin exposure varied. Each best response was a complete response, a partial response or progressive disease. Assay used: immunoSEQ multiplex PCR; TCRdb lists only in-frame clones, some missing. The sample lists 50,000 or so clones, about 91% occurring once. Here the sequenced sample was peripheral blood mononuclear cells (PBMCs), taken before the second cycle of nivolumab. The chain carries TRBV6-5 and TRBJ2-3; D gene uncertain. The origin of this receptor is a human donor with classical Hodgkin lymphoma. In DNA form, the CDR3 reads TGTGCCAGCAGGCGTGACTTCTCCGATACGCAGTATTTT. It specifies CASRRDFSDTQYF.